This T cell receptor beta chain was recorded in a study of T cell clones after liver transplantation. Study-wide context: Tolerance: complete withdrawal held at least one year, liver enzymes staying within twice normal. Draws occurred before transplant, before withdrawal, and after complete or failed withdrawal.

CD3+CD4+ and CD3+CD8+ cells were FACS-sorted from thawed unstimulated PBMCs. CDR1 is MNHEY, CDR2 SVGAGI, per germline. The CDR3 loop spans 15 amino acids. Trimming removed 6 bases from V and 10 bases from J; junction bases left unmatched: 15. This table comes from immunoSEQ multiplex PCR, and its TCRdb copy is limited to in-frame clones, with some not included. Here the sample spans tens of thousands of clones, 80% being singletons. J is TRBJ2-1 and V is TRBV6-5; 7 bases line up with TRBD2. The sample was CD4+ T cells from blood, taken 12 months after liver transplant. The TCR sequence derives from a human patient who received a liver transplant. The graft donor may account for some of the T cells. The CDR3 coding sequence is TGTGCCAGCAGCCAGAGGACTAGGCCGTCCGGAGAGCAGTTCTTC. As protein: CASSQRTRPSGEQFF.